The next 26 T cell receptor beta chains were all read from a single sample in a study of blood T cells in healthy people across ages. It was with a sample-barcoded 5' primer and a J-beta primer mix that a second PCR of roughly 7 to 11 cycles was run. TCRdb re-analysed the 5' RACE reads in MiXCR, keeping a single row per CDR3 protein. The sample carries 1.5 million or so distinct CDR3 sequences, roughly two fifths recorded once. Sequencing was performed on blood. The origin of the receptors is a woman aged 18-35 years in good health.

This clonotype was counted a few times. The chain couples TRBV7-2 to TRBJ2-1; 7 bases are a match to TRBD1. CDR3 length: 15 residues. V was clipped by 1 base and J by 5 bases; unmatched bases: 5. Germline values: CDR1 SGHTA, CDR2 FQGNSA. CDR3 bases: TGTGCCAGCAGCTTAGGACAGGGCGGAAACAATGAGCAGTTCTTC. Protein: CASSLGQGGNNEQFF. The whole variable domain, remainder taken from reference TRBV7-2 and TRBJ2-1, is GAGVSQSPSNKVTEKGKDVELRCDPISGHTALYWYRQSLGQGLEFLIYFQGNSAPDKSGLPSDRFSAERTGGSVSTLTIQRTQQEDSAVYLCASSLGQGGNNEQFFGPGTRLTVL.

This clonotype was detected ten times or more. This CDR3 is CSVGGRVNPDTQYF. The CDR3 coding sequence is TGCAGCGTCGGGGGCAGGGTAAACCCAGATACGCAGTATTTT. The chain joins TRBV29-1 to TRBJ2-3; D might be TRBD1 or TRBD2, each matching 6 bases. Trimming shortened V by 6 bases and J by 4 bases, and 17 bases separated the two germline ends. Per the germline V gene, CDR1 is SQVTM and CDR2 is ANQGSEA. The CDR3 loop spans 14 amino acids.

The V call is TRBV28, the J call TRBJ2-4; possibly TRBD2 for D (6 bases). The end of the DNA fits TRBJ2-7 better, so the J call may be wrong. The CDR3 is 14 residues long. Germline V gene lookup returns CDR1 MDHEN and CDR2 SYDVKM. CDR3 bases: TGTGCCAGCAGTACATCGGGACTCTTGGACGAGCAGTACTTC. Its translation is CASSTSGLLDEQYF.

The chain uses TRBV12-3 or TRBV12-4 and TRBJ1-4, with TRBD1 matching 9 bases. The CDR3 length is 14 residues. V gave up 6 bases and J gave up 10 bases; unmatched junction bases: 9. The CDR3 sequence is CASRTGTGSGKLFF. CDR3 DNA sequence: TGTGCCAGCAGAACCGGGACAGGGAGTGGAAAACTGTTTTTT.

This clonotype was recorded a few times. The chain carries TRBV7-9 and TRBJ1-2; 7 positions agree with TRBD1. Per germline, CDR1 SEHNR and CDR2 FQNEAQ (reference sequence). This CDR3 is 16 amino acids long. J gave up 2 bases and V 0 bases, and 6 bases lay outside the gene matches. The CDR3 loop is CASSLARTGTNYGYTF. CDR3 coding DNA: TGTGCCAGCAGCTTAGCCCGGACAGGAACGAACTATGGCTACACCTTC.

This clonotype was observed a few times. The V gene is TRBV7-6, the J gene TRBJ2-1; D is unresolved. This CDR3 has 17 residues. The germline V gene encodes CDR1 SGHVS and CDR2 FNYEAQ. Trimming removed 2 bases from V and 0 bases from J, with 14 bases in between. CDR3 sequence: CASSLWSADFSYNEQFF. Written as DNA, the CDR3 is TGTGCCAGCAGCTTATGGTCAGCCGACTTCTCCTACAATGAGCAGTTCTTC.

This clonotype has a count of ten or more. The chain carries TRBV5-1 and TRBJ1-1; D remains unclear. Germline CDR1 and CDR2: SGHRS and YFSETQ. V lost 0 bases to trimming and J lost 1 base, with 4 bases between them. The CDR3 is 13 residues long. Here the CDR3 DNA reads TGCGCCAGCAGCTTGGACACGAACACTGAAGCTTTCTTT. It is translated as CASSLDTNTEAFF.

This clonotype occurred a few times. The chain employs TRBV5-1 and TRBJ2-7; TRBD1 matches at 8 bases. This CDR3 is 15 amino acids long. Germline V gives CDR1 SGHRS, CDR2 YFSETQ. J lost 4 bases, V lost 2 bases, and 8 bases had no gene match. DNA of the CDR3: TGCGCCAGCAGCTTTGGACAGGGAAAAGGGTACGAGCAGTACTTC. Encoded protein: CASSFGQGKGYEQYF.

This rearrangement joins TRBV2 to TRBJ2-2; the D gene is possibly TRBD1 (6 bases). The CDR3 is 16 residues long. CDR1 and CDR2 (germline): SNHLY, FYNNEI. V dropped 6 bases and J dropped 7 bases, with 21 bases sitting between them. Written as DNA, the CDR3 is TGTGCCAGCAGGCCCGGGCCAGGGGAAGGTTTCGGGGAGCTGTTTTTT. It translates to CASRPGPGEGFGELFF.

This chain joins TRBV5-4 and TRBJ2-7; TRBD2 is a possible D gene (5 bases). The CDR3 consists of 12 residues. The V and J ends lost 7 bases and 4 bases respectively, with 12 bases between them. From germline, CDR1 is SGHNT and CDR2 YYREEE (reference sequence). The CDR3 loop is CASGVAGYEQYF. In nucleotides, the CDR3 is TGTGCCAGCGGGGTGGCGGGTTACGAGCAGTACTTC.

This clonotype has just one count. This could be a read error, since a much larger clone is one nucleotide away. The CDR3: CSVARGQPNKQFF. The CDR3, as DNA: TGCAGCGTTGCACGGGGTCAACCAAATAAGCAGTTCTTC. This chain connects TRBV29-1 to TRBJ2-1, with TRBD2 as a possible D gene (5 bases). Germline values: CDR1 SQVTM, CDR2 ANQGSEA. The CDR3 has 13 amino acids. V gave up 4 bases and J gave up 11 bases, with 18 bases separating them.

The chain joins TRBV20-1 to TRBJ1-6; the D gene is possibly TRBD1 (6 bases). CDR1 and CDR2 (germline): DFQATT, SNEGSKA (reference sequence). V was shortened by 1 base and J by 7 bases, with 14 bases between the two germline ends. The CDR3 runs 15 residues. CDR3 in DNA: TGCAGTGCTAGAGGACGCAGGGGCGGGAATTCACCCCTCCACTTT. Translation gives CSARGRRGGNSPLHF.

This chain connects TRBV20-1 to TRBJ1-2, with 9 bases lining up with TRBD1. The CDR3 contains 14 residues. Germline CDR1 is DFQATT and CDR2 is SNEGSKA (reference sequence). V gave up 1 base and J gave up 3 bases; unmatched junction bases: 3. The CDR3 reads CSARGTGAYYGYTF. The CDR3 nucleotides are TGCAGTGCTAGAGGGACAGGGGCATACTATGGCTACACCTTC.

The sample holds a few counts of this clonotype. The V call is TRBV9, the J call TRBJ1-1; D call uncertain. V lost 4 bases and J 8 bases, leaving 15 bases between the germline ends. The CDR3 runs 13 residues. Per the germline V gene, CDR1 is SGDLS and CDR2 is YYNGEE. This chain's CDR3 is CASSQRPLEEAFF. The CDR3 DNA reads as TGTGCCAGCAGCCAGCGACCGCTTGAAGAAGCTTTCTTT.

Note on this clonotype: With a much larger clone just one base away, this may be a read error. V usage is TRBV7-9 and J usage is TRBJ2-1; D might be TRBD1 or TRBD2, each matching 7 bases. V was shortened by 5 bases and J by 13 bases, with 27 bases between the two germline ends. CDR1 is SEHNR, CDR2 FQNEAQ, per germline (reference sequence). The CDR3 consists of 16 residues. The CDR3 is CASSADRDYLWETQFF. Here the CDR3 DNA reads TGTGCCAGCAGCGCTGACAGGGACTACTTGTGGGAGACCCAGTTCTTC.

The CDR3, as DNA: TGTGCCACCAGCCCCGGGTTCTCCTACGAGCAGTACTTC. This translates into CATSPGFSYEQYF. The J gene is TRBJ2-7, the V gene TRBV15; the D is unclear. Germline lookup yields CDR1 LNHNV and CDR2 YYDKDF (reference sequence). The length of the CDR3 is 13 residues. V was shortened by 5 bases and J by 0 bases, with 8 bases between the two germline ends.

This clonotype was picked up a small number of times. The rearrangement joins TRBV29-1 to TRBJ2-3, with D perhaps matching TRBD2 (5 bases). V lost 4 bases, J lost 4 bases, and 12 bases lay in between. The CDR3 consists of 13 residues. Per the germline V gene, CDR1 is SQVTM and CDR2 is ANQGSEA. Here the CDR3 reads CSVVGEGADTQYF. The DNA for the CDR3 is TGCAGCGTTGTGGGAGAGGGCGCAGATACGCAGTATTTT.

This clonotype has a handful of counts. The chain recombines TRBV7-2 with TRBJ1-1; tentative D call: TRBD1 (6 bases). V lost 1 base and J 4 bases, leaving 10 bases between the germline ends. The CDR3 covers 14 residues. Germline V gene sequence: CDR1 SGHTA, CDR2 FQGNSA. The CDR3 DNA sequence: TGTGCCAGCAGCTTAGAGGGGGGGAGCACTGAAGCTTTCTTT. This translates into CASSLEGGSTEAFF.

CDR3 nucleotide sequence: TGTGCCAGCAGGCGGGACGGCAGGGAAGCTTTCTTT. Translating it yields CASRRDGREAFF. The J gene is TRBJ1-1, the V gene TRBV6-6; TRBD1 might be the D (5 bases). Germline V gene sequence: CDR1 MNHNY, CDR2 SVGAGI (reference sequence). V lost 6 bases and J lost 8, with 13 bases in between. The CDR3 has 12 amino acids.

The chain is built from TRBV2 and TRBJ2-1, with D perhaps TRBD2 (6 bases). The V gene lost 7 bases and the J gene lost 4 bases, with 20 bases spanning the gap. The V gene's germline CDR1 is SNHLY and CDR2 FYNNEI. This CDR3 region has 16 residues. This chain's CDR3 is CASIWKGRRSYNEQFF. In nucleotides, the CDR3 is TGTGCCAGCATCTGGAAGGGGAGGCGCTCTTACAATGAGCAGTTCTTC.

The chain is built from TRBV2 and TRBJ2-5, with unresolved D. Germline lookup yields CDR1 SNHLY and CDR2 FYNNEI. The V end was cut by 6 bases, the J end by 5 bases, with 13 bases between. This CDR3 is 13 amino acids long. The CDR3 reads CASRVGLRETQYF. CDR3 bases: TGTGCCAGCAGGGTAGGCCTCCGGGAGACCCAGTACTTC.

The V gene is TRBV3-1, the J gene TRBJ2-7; D possibly corresponds to TRBD1 (6 bases). Germline CDR1 reads LGHDT; CDR2 reads YNNKEL (reference sequence). The CDR3 sequence is 14 residues long. V dropped 1 base and J dropped 2 bases, with 9 bases sitting between them. CDR3 amino acids: CASSQGGQTYEQYF. CDR3 bases: TGTGCCAGCAGCCAAGGGGGGCAGACCTACGAGCAGTACTTC.

This clonotype was observed a handful of times. V is TRBV20-1 and J is TRBJ1-6; no definite D call. CDR1 is DFQATT, CDR2 SNEGSKA, per germline (reference sequence). V lost 6 bases, J lost 6 bases, and 21 bases lay in between. CDR3 size: 16 residues. The CDR3 coding sequence is TGCAGTGCAGGTCGGCCAGGCGTCTGGCCTAATTCACCCCTCCACTTT. Translating it yields CSAGRPGVWPNSPLHF.

This clonotype has more than one count but fewer than ten. The genes are TRBV20-1 and TRBJ2-5; D could derive from TRBD1 or TRBD2 (6 bases each). The CDR3 contains 16 residues. From germline, CDR1 is DFQATT and CDR2 SNEGSKA (reference sequence). Trimming took 0 bases from V and 5 from J, leaving 19 bases between them. The CDR3 DNA sequence: TGCAGTGCTAGAGATCCCCTTTGGGAAGGGGGGGAGACCCAGTACTTC. Translated: CSARDPLWEGGETQYF.

The V and J genes are TRBV27 and TRBJ1-5, with D unclear. The ends were cut back, 3 bases at V and 1 base at J, with 10 bases in the middle. Germline assignment: CDR1 MNHEY and CDR2 SMNVEV (reference sequence). The CDR3 is 15 residues long. CDR3 protein: CASSFVDGSNQPQHF. The DNA for the CDR3 is TGTGCCAGCAGTTTTGTGGACGGAAGCAATCAGCCCCAGCATTTT.

The chain is built from TRBV5-1 and TRBJ2-2; D gene uncertain. From germline, CDR1 is SGHRS and CDR2 YFSETQ. V was cut by 4 bases and J by 0 bases, with 10 bases left in between. CDR3 length: 15 residues. CDR3 sequence reads: CASSAYGANTGELFF. For the CDR3, the DNA is TGCGCCAGCAGCGCCTATGGGGCGAACACCGGGGAGCTGTTTTTT.